The clone carrying this TCR beta chain was recorded at least ten times. The target antigen is unknown. The CDR3 has 14 residues. V lost 2 bases to trimming and J lost 4 bases; unmatched junction nucleotides: 0. Germline loops: CDR1 ENHRY, CDR2 SYGVKD. The source of the sample is a study of regulatory T cells in long-lasting Graves disease. Study-wide findings and caveats: Patients with persistent Graves' had lower TCR diversity than newly diagnosed patients. With a small sample size, accuracy may have been reduced.

Regarding time point: persistent/refractory GD, antithyroid drugs over 5 years with positive TRAb. Extracted PBMC RNA gave rise to the TCR library. Arm-PCR of CDR3 regions with iRepertoire HTBI primers generated TCR beta libraries. TCRdb re-derived calls from the multiplex PCR reads in MiXCR, one entry per CDR3 protein. This table has over 450,000 distinct CDR3 sequences, roughly 21% appearing once. The genes are TRBV10-3 and TRBJ1-5; 9 bases match TRBD1. The TCR was taken from a female donor with Graves disease. The specimen was peripheral blood mononuclear cells (PBMCs), collected when the disease was refractory, from a patient treated with antithyroid drugs. The CDR3 is CAISEDRGNQPQHF. The CDR3 coding sequence is TGTGCCATCAGTGAGGACAGGGGGAATCAGCCCCAGCATTTT.